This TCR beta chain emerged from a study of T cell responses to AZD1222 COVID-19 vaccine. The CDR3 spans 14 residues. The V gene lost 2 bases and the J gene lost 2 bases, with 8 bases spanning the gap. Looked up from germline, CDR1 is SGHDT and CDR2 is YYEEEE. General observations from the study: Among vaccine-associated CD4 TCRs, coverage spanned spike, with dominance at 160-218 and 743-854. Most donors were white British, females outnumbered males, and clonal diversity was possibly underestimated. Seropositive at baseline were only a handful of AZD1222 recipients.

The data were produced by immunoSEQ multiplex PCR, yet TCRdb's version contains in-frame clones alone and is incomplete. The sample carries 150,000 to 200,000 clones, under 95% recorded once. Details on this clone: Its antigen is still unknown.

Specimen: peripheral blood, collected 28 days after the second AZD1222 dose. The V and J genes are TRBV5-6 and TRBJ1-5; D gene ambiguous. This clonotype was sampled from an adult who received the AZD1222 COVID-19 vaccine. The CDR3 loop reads CASSLGSGNQPQHF. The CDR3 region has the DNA TGTGCCAGCAGCTTAGGTAGCGGCAATCAGCCCCAGCATTTT.